The source of this TCR beta chain is a study of OX40 agonist ivuxolimab in advanced cancers. Method: immunoSEQ multiplex PCR; TCRdb's copy keeps in-frame clones and lacks some. The table has 90,000 to 130,000 clones, roughly 87% seen once. Germline V lookup: CDR1 KGHSH, CDR2 LQKENI. The CDR3 runs 14 residues. J lost 1 base, V lost 3 bases, and 2 bases had no gene match. The TCR originated in an adult with an advanced solid tumor such as melanoma, head and neck, liver or kidney cancer. This material consisted of CD4+ or CD8+ T cells sorted from blood, taken in a trial of the OX40 agonist ivuxolimab. The V gene is TRBV18, the J gene TRBJ1-1, with 7 bases matching TRBD1. In nucleotides, the CDR3 is TGTGCCAGCTCACCGGGACAGCCGAACACTGAAGCTTTCTTT. It specifies CASSPGQPNTEAFF.